One sample yielded the 2 T cell receptor beta chains listed below, sequenced in a study of siplizumab effects on memory and regulatory T cells. The method was immunoSEQ multiplex PCR; TCRdb's version includes in-frame clones alone and lacks a portion of them. Of some 100,000 clones detected, about 93% appear once; the ten largest clones hold 0.16%. Sequenced: non-Treg CD4+ T cells sorted from blood. The receptors shown here come from a human donor in good health.

This clone has only one observation. The V gene is TRBV28, the J gene TRBJ1-5; D uncertain. V was pared by 2 bases and J by 10 bases, with 12 bases between. Germline V gene data show CDR1 as MDHEN and CDR2 as SYDVKM. The CDR3 spans 13 residues. For the CDR3, the DNA is TGTGCCAGCAGTTTAGGGGTAGGTGGACCCCAGCATTTT. Amino acid sequence: CASSLGVGGPQHF.

The rearrangement uses TRBV5-1 and TRBJ1-2; D is ambiguous. The CDR3 has 14 residues. Trimming stripped 0 bases from V and 8 bases from J, with 14 bases between. CDR1 is SGHRS and CDR2 is YFSETQ in the germline V gene. The CDR3 nucleotides read TGCGCCAGCAGCTTGGCAGTCGGGGTTCAAGGCTACACCTTC. Translating gives CASSLAVGVQGYTF.